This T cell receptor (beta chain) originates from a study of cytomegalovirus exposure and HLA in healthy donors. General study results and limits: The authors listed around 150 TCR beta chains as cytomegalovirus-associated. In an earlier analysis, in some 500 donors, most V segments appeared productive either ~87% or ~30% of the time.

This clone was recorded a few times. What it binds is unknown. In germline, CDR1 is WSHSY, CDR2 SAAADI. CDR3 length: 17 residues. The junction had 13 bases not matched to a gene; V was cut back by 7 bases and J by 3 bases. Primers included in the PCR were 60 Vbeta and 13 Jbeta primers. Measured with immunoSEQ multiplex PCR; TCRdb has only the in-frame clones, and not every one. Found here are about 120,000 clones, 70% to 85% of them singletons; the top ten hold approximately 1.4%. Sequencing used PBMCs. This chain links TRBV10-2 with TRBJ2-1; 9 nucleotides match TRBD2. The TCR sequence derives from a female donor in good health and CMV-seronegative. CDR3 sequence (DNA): TGCGCCAGCACTACAACCCCCCTAGCGGGATACTACAATGAGCAGTTCTTC. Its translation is CASTTTPLAGYYNEQFF.